A selection of T cell receptor beta chains follows, all from one sample in a study of shared clonotypes between healthy human individuals. The repertoire was sequenced with immunoSEQ multiplex PCR; TCRdb's copy has only in-frame clones and lacks some. The profile covers 1.6 million or so clones, with roughly 96% appearing a single time and over 1% taken by the ten largest. Material for sequencing was naive CD4+ T cells sorted from blood. The receptor set was obtained from a man between 25 and 39 years old in good health. The CDR3 runs from the conserved cysteine through the conserved F or W. Fields, in order: V gene, J gene, D gene, clone size, CDR3 length, CDR3 protein, CDR3 DNA. D genes are given only for firm matches. A row's size may be missing; if present it is once, few, many or a size class.

V gene: TRBV9; J gene: TRBJ2-1; D gene: NA; clone size: NA; CDR3 length: 15; CDR3 protein: CASSVLQRTYNEQFF; CDR3 DNA: TGTGCCAGCAGCGTACTCCAGCGGACCTACAATGAGCAGTTCTTC
V gene: TRBV29-1; J gene: TRBJ1-3; D gene: NA; clone size: NA; CDR3 length: 13; CDR3 protein: CSATGTLGNTIYF; CDR3 DNA: TGCAGCGCAACCGGGACACTGGGAAACACCATATATTTT
V gene: TRBV29-1; J gene: TRBJ1-1; D gene: NA; clone size: few; CDR3 length: 12; CDR3 protein: CSVGQVNTEAFF; CDR3 DNA: TGCAGCGTTGGACAAGTGAACACTGAAGCTTTCTTT
V gene: TRBV9; J gene: TRBJ2-7; D gene: NA; clone size: NA; CDR3 length: 13; CDR3 protein: CASSVELVGEQYF; CDR3 DNA: TGTGCCAGCAGCGTAGAACTAGTTGGCGAGCAGTACTTC
V gene: TRBV5-1; J gene: TRBJ1-2; D gene: NA; clone size: NA; CDR3 length: 15; CDR3 protein: CASSLFIGSTYGYTF; CDR3 DNA: TGCGCCAGCAGCTTGTTTATTGGAAGTACCTATGGCTACACCTTC
V gene: TRBV10-1; J gene: TRBJ2-5; D gene: NA; clone size: NA; CDR3 length: 14; CDR3 protein: CASSEGGPSKTQYF; CDR3 DNA: TGCGCCAGCAGTGAGGGAGGGCCCTCCAAGACCCAGTACTTC
V gene: TRBV5-4; J gene: TRBJ2-2; D gene: NA; clone size: NA; CDR3 length: 16; CDR3 protein: CASSAGGGSGTGELFF; CDR3 DNA: TGTGCCAGCAGCGCTGGGGGCGGGAGCGGGACCGGGGAGCTGTTTTTT
V gene: TRBV7-8; J gene: TRBJ2-2; D gene: NA; clone size: NA; CDR3 length: 14; CDR3 protein: CATRGLAGTGELFF; CDR3 DNA: TGTGCCACCAGGGGGCTAGCGGGCACCGGGGAGCTGTTTTTT
V gene: TRBV7-2; J gene: TRBJ2-7; D gene: NA; clone size: NA; CDR3 length: 15; CDR3 protein: CASSLAAPPTYEQYF; CDR3 DNA: TGTGCCAGCAGCTTAGCGGCTCCCCCAACCTACGAGCAGTACTTC
V gene: TRBV10-3; J gene: TRBJ1-5; D gene: NA; clone size: NA; CDR3 length: 13; CDR3 protein: CAITRDLNQPQHF; CDR3 DNA: TGTGCCATCACCAGGGATTTAAATCAGCCCCAGCATTTT
V gene: TRBV18; J gene: TRBJ2-2; D gene: NA; clone size: NA; CDR3 length: 16; CDR3 protein: CASSPSSGLATGELFF; CDR3 DNA: TGTGCCAGCTCACCATCCTCCGGGTTAGCCACCGGGGAGCTGTTTTTT
V gene: TRBV6-1; J gene: TRBJ1-1; D gene: NA; clone size: NA; CDR3 length: 15; CDR3 protein: CASSEIGVANTEAFF; CDR3 DNA: TGTGCCAGCAGTGAAATAGGGGTAGCGAACACTGAAGCTTTCTTT
V gene: TRBV5-6; J gene: TRBJ2-2; D gene: NA; clone size: NA; CDR3 length: 15; CDR3 protein: CASSPGGMNTGELFF; CDR3 DNA: TGTGCCAGCAGCCCCGGAGGGATGAACACCGGGGAGCTGTTTTTT
V gene: TRBV7-2; J gene: TRBJ2-1; D gene: NA; clone size: NA; CDR3 length: 13; CDR3 protein: CASSLGLYNEQFF; CDR3 DNA: TGTGCCAGCAGCTTAGGACTATACAATGAGCAGTTCTTC
V gene: TRBV19; J gene: TRBJ1-4; D gene: TRBD1; clone size: NA; CDR3 length: 20; CDR3 protein: CASSPFPRLLRDRPNEKLFF; CDR3 DNA: TGTGCCAGTAGCCCCTTCCCCCGTCTTCTCCGGGACAGACCTAATGAAAAACTGTTTTTT
V gene: TRBV14; J gene: TRBJ2-2; D gene: TRBD2; clone size: NA; CDR3 length: 20; CDR3 protein: CASSQDYAGTTSRWTRELFF; CDR3 DNA: TGTGCCAGCAGCCAAGATTATGCAGGCACGACTAGCCGATGGACCCGGGAGCTGTTTTTT
V gene: TRBV11-2; J gene: TRBJ2-7; D gene: TRBD2; clone size: NA; CDR3 length: 17; CDR3 protein: CASSSSLAGLSSYEQYF; CDR3 DNA: TGTGCCAGCAGCTCCTCGCTAGCGGGACTGAGCTCCTACGAGCAGTACTTC
V gene: TRBV7-9; J gene: TRBJ1-1; D gene: TRBD1; clone size: NA; CDR3 length: 13; CDR3 protein: CASSFTGVTEAFF; CDR3 DNA: TGTGCCAGCAGCTTCACAGGGGTTACTGAAGCTTTCTTT
V gene: TRBV28; J gene: TRBJ2-7; D gene: TRBD1; clone size: NA; CDR3 length: 15; CDR3 protein: CASRKQGARTYEQYF; CDR3 DNA: TGTGCCAGCAGAAAACAGGGGGCGCGGACCTACGAGCAGTACTTC
V gene: TRBV7-9; J gene: TRBJ2-5; D gene: NA; clone size: NA; CDR3 length: 18; CDR3 protein: CASSLVGQTLIRVETQYF; CDR3 DNA: TGTGCCAGCAGCTTAGTAGGCCAGACACTGATACGGGTGGAGACCCAGTACTTC
V gene: TRBV18; J gene: TRBJ2-7; D gene: NA; clone size: NA; CDR3 length: 14; CDR3 protein: CASSPDGFTYEQYF; CDR3 DNA: TGTGCCAGCTCACCAGACGGGTTTACCTACGAGCAGTACTTC
V gene: TRBV19; J gene: TRBJ2-5; D gene: TRBD1; clone size: NA; CDR3 length: 17; CDR3 protein: CASSIQPLTGDLETQYF; CDR3 DNA: TGTGCCAGTAGTATACAGCCCCTGACAGGGGACCTCGAGACCCAGTACTTC
V gene: TRBV6-4; J gene: TRBJ1-5; D gene: NA; clone size: NA; CDR3 length: 16; CDR3 protein: CASSPRRVGDNQPQHF; CDR3 DNA: TGTGCCAGCAGCCCCCGCAGGGTAGGGGACAATCAGCCCCAGCATTTT
V gene: TRBV30; J gene: TRBJ1-5; D gene: TRBD1; clone size: NA; CDR3 length: 15; CDR3 protein: CAWSQEQGGNQPQHF; CDR3 DNA: TGTGCCTGGAGTCAGGAGCAGGGGGGCAATCAGCCCCAGCATTTT
V gene: TRBV5-1; J gene: TRBJ1-1; D gene: NA; clone size: NA; CDR3 length: 14; CDR3 protein: CASSLSGKNTEAFF; CDR3 DNA: TGCGCCAGCAGCTTGTCTGGGAAGAACACTGAAGCTTTCTTT
V gene: TRBV5-8; J gene: TRBJ2-3; D gene: NA; clone size: NA; CDR3 length: 14; CDR3 protein: CASSLSGSTDTQYF; CDR3 DNA: TGTGCCAGCAGCTTGAGCGGGAGCACAGATACGCAGTATTTT
V gene: TRBV21-1; J gene: TRBJ2-5; D gene: NA; clone size: NA; CDR3 length: 14; CDR3 protein: CASSKPDRQETQYF; CDR3 DNA: TGTGCCAGCAGCAAGCCTGACAGACAAGAGACCCAGTACTTC
V gene: TRBV6-1; J gene: TRBJ2-7; D gene: TRBD1; clone size: NA; CDR3 length: 14; CDR3 protein: CASQPRTGDYEQYF; CDR3 DNA: TGTGCCAGCCAACCTCGGACAGGCGACTACGAGCAGTACTTC
V gene: TRBV5-1; J gene: TRBJ1-1; D gene: NA; clone size: NA; CDR3 length: 14; CDR3 protein: CASAEGGSNSEAFF; CDR3 DNA: TGCGCCAGCGCTGAGGGGGGCAGTAACTCTGAAGCTTTCTTT
V gene: TRBV6-1; J gene: TRBJ2-7; D gene: TRBD2; clone size: NA; CDR3 length: 14; CDR3 protein: CASSETSGRIGQYF; CDR3 DNA: TGTGCCAGCAGTGAAACTAGCGGGAGGATAGGGCAGTACTTC